One T cell receptor beta chain is described in this entry. This specimen belongs to a study of control samples from healthy donors and cancer patients. J lost 3 bases, V lost 5 bases, and 5 bases had no gene match. The germline V gene encodes CDR1 SGHTA and CDR2 FQGNSA. The CDR3 totals 14 residues. The table came from immunoSEQ multiplex PCR; TCRdb's copy has only in-frame clones and leaves some out. The sample lists fewer than 130,000 clones, around 87% seen once, with around 3.9% in the top ten. This receptor was identified in an older woman with lung cancer. The sample taken for sequencing was PBMCs. The rearrangement uses TRBV7-2 and TRBJ2-7; TRBD1 agrees at 9 bases. In DNA, the CDR3 is TGTGCCAGCAGCCAACAGACAGGGGGCTACGAGCAGTACTTC. This sequence encodes CASSQQTGGYEQYF.